This T cell receptor (beta chain) was observed in a study of blood T cell repertoires in COVID-19. Study details: From the United States, Italy and Spain came samples of acute and convalescent COVID-19.

The germline gives CDR1 WNHNN, CDR2 SYGVQD (reference sequence). Trimming at V came to 3 bases and at J to 2 bases, leaving 9 bases not matched to a gene. The CDR3 has 18 amino acids. The table came from immunoSEQ multiplex PCR; TCRdb's copy has only in-frame clones and leaves some out. The sample contains 95,000 to 110,000 clones, about 90% of which appear only once. The sequence was collected from a man aged 35 to 55 with active or convalescent COVID-19. The chain uses TRBV10-1 and TRBJ1-4, with TRBD1 identical over 10 bases. The sequenced sample consisted of peripheral blood. The CDR3 loop reads CASSDGQGVEVTNEKLFF. The CDR3 DNA sequence: TGCGCCAGCAGTGACGGACAGGGGGTTGAAGTTACTAATGAAAAACTGTTTTTT.